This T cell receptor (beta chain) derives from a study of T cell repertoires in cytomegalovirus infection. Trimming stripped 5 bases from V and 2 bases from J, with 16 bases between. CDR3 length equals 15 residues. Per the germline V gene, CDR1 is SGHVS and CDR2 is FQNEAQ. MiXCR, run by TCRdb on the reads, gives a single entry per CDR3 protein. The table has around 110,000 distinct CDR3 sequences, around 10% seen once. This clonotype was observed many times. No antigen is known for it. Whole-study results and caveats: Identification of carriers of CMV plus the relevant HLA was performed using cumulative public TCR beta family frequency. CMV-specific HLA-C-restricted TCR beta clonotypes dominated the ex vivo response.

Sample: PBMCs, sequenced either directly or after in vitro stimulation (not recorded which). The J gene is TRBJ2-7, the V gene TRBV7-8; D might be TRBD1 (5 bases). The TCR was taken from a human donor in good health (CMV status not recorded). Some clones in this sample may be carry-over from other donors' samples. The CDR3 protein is CASSPRGPITYEQYF. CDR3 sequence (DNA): TGTGCCAGCAGCCCAAGGGGCCCCATAACCTACGAGCAGTACTTC.